Listed here are 30 T cell receptor beta chains from one sample, sequenced in a study of identifying expanded T cells in peripheral blood. Sequencing used immunoSEQ multiplex PCR; TCRdb keeps in-frame clones, though not all of them. Here the sample spans about 85,000 clones, 70% to 90% being singletons. Sequencing input: blood. The receptors here all came from a person aged 18-69 years in good health.

This chain joins TRBV5-1 and TRBJ2-1, with D maybe TRBD1 (6 bases). Trimming removed 2 bases at V and 6 bases at J, with 12 bases between. CDR1 SGHRS and CDR2 YFSETQ come from the germline V gene. The CDR3 extends over 14 amino acids. The CDR3 DNA is TGCGCCAGCAGCTTAAGACAGGACGTCAATGAGCAGTTCTTC. Its protein product is CASSLRQDVNEQFF.

The gene calls are TRBV11-2 and TRBJ1-4, with a weak D call TRBD1 (6 bases). Germline CDR1 and CDR2: SGHAT and FQNNGV. This CDR3 contains 15 residues. Trimming removed 5 bases from V and 7 bases from J, with 17 bases in between. The CDR3 nucleotides read TGTGCCAGCAGCGGCTACAGGGCCCGGTCTGAAAAACTGTTTTTT. Protein: CASSGYRARSEKLFF.

This chain uses TRBV7-2 with TRBJ1-1; TRBD1 matches at 9 bases. V dropped 3 bases and J dropped 9; count of bases not matched to a gene: 8. The CDR3 runs to 14 residues. Germline V gene data show CDR1 as SGHTA and CDR2 as FQGNSA. CDR3 sequence (DNA): TGTGCCAGCAGCTTTGGACAGGGGCCCAATCAAGCTTTCTTT. It codes for CASSFGQGPNQAFF.

The rearrangement uses TRBV6-1 and TRBJ1-2; D ambiguous. Germline CDR1 MNHNS, CDR2 SASEGT. Deletions cut 0 bases from V and 5 bases from J, with 7 bases between. The CDR3 covers 13 residues. Written as DNA, the CDR3 is TGTGCCAGCAGTGAAGCCTTGAGGTATGGCTACACCTTC. Translating gives CASSEALRYGYTF.

The genes are TRBV20-1 and TRBJ1-4; tentative D call: TRBD1 (5 bases). In germline, CDR1 is DFQATT, CDR2 SNEGSKA (reference sequence). This CDR3 comprises 11 residues. V was trimmed by 2 bases and J by 7 bases, leaving 5 bases between them. CDR3 bases: TGCAGTGCTAGACAGGGTGAAAAACTGTTTTTT. This sequence encodes CSARQGEKLFF.

The chain uses TRBV6-5 and TRBJ2-1; D possibly corresponds to TRBD2 (6 bases). Germline V gives CDR1 MNHEY, CDR2 SVGAGI. Trimming removed 0 bases at V and 2 bases at J, with 11 bases between. This CDR3 has 16 residues. CDR3 protein: CASSYSSGGTYNEQFF. CDR3 DNA: TGTGCCAGCAGTTACTCGAGTGGGGGGACCTACAATGAGCAGTTCTTC.

The chain couples TRBV11-2 to TRBJ2-3, with D perhaps TRBD2 (7 bases). The germline V gene has CDR1 SGHAT and CDR2 FQNNGV. The CDR3 has 13 amino acids. V was trimmed by 5 bases and J by 7 bases, leaving 13 bases between them. CDR3 region: CASSHGRGYTQYF. CDR3 nucleotides: TGTGCCAGCAGCCATGGGAGGGGGTATACGCAGTATTTT.

This clone appeared a single time. V is TRBV19 and J is TRBJ2-5; D not certain. The CDR3 sequence is 11 residues long. V was cut by 3 bases and J by 9 bases, with 8 bases left in between. CDR1 and CDR2 (germline): LNHDA, SQIVND (reference sequence). The CDR3 nucleotides read TGTGCCAGTAGTATTGGGGTGGCCCAGTACTTC. Encoded protein: CASSIGVAQYF.

This clone has more than one count but fewer than ten. The chain is built from TRBV5-3 and TRBJ2-7, with D uncertain. TRBV5-3 has ORF status, its function being uncertain. V lost 0 bases to trimming and J lost 7 bases, with 17 bases between them. The length of the CDR3 is 15 residues. The CDR3 is CARSLVKLCKREQYF. In DNA, the CDR3 is TGTGCCAGAAGCTTGGTAAAGCTATGTAAGAGGGAGCAGTACTTC.

This chain links TRBV7-9 with TRBJ2-5, with D uncertain. From germline, CDR1 is SEHNR and CDR2 FQNEAQ (reference sequence). The V end lost 1 base, the J end lost 5 bases, and 5 bases lay between the germline ends. The CDR3 is 12 amino acids. The CDR3 nucleotides are TGTGCCAGCAGCTTAGTGGTCGAGACCCAGTACTTC. Amino acid sequence: CASSLVVETQYF.

The count of this clone is one. This sequence joins TRBV7-9 and TRBJ1-5; TRBD1 is a possible D gene (5 bases). CDR3 length: 17 amino acids. Per germline, CDR1 SEHNR and CDR2 FQNEAQ (reference sequence). V was trimmed by 1 base and J by 5 bases, leaving 18 bases between them. The CDR3 spells CASSLGVAGQGYQPQHF. The CDR3 coding sequence is TGTGCCAGCAGCTTAGGGGTAGCAGGGCAGGGTTATCAGCCCCAGCATTTT.

This clone appeared a single time. CDR3 protein: CASSYNYEQYF. CDR3 sequence (DNA): TGTGCCAGCAGCTATAACTACGAGCAGTACTTC. The chain combines TRBV7-2 with TRBJ2-7; D uncertain. The germline V gene encodes CDR1 SGHTA and CDR2 FQGNSA. Trimming took 4 bases from V and 3 from J, leaving 4 bases between them. This CDR3 comprises 11 residues.

This clone has only a few counts. The chain is built from TRBV11-2 and TRBJ1-1, with no clear D. This CDR3 is 15 amino acids long. CDR1 SGHAT and CDR2 FQNNGV come from the germline V gene. V was clipped by 0 bases and J by 4 bases, with 12 bases between them. The CDR3 sequence: CASSLDSRAPTEAFF. Written as DNA, the CDR3 is TGTGCCAGCAGCTTAGATAGTAGGGCTCCCACTGAAGCTTTCTTT.

The chain links TRBV27 to TRBJ2-3, with D perhaps TRBD2 (7 bases). Germline CDR1 reads MNHEY; CDR2 reads SMNVEV (reference sequence). The CDR3 loop spans 15 amino acids. The V gene lost 4 bases and the J gene lost 8 bases, with 19 bases spanning the gap. CDR3 in amino acids: CASSYGGGLPGTQYF. Written as DNA, the CDR3 is TGTGCCAGCAGTTACGGCGGGGGCCTTCCCGGTACGCAGTATTTT.

The count of this clone is one. The gene calls are TRBV12-5 and TRBJ1-1; 9 nucleotides align to TRBD1. The CDR3 is 15 amino acids. V was clipped by 2 bases and J by 3 bases; unmatched bases: 4. The V gene's germline CDR1 is LGHNT and CDR2 FRNRAP. The CDR3 region is CASGLSTGGDTEAFF. DNA for the CDR3: TGTGCTAGTGGTTTGTCGACAGGGGGGGACACTGAAGCTTTCTTT.

CDR3 DNA: TGTGCCAGCAGTATACGTGTGGGAGGCACAGATACGCAGTATTTT. This codes for CASSIRVGGTDTQYF. The rearrangement uses TRBV11-3 and TRBJ2-3; D may be TRBD2 (5 bases). This CDR3 spans 15 amino acids. V lost 6 bases and J lost 1, with 14 bases in between. Germline V lookup: CDR1 SGHNT, CDR2 YENEEA.

V and J are TRBV7-2 and TRBJ1-6; 8 bases map to TRBD1. CDR1 is SGHTA and CDR2 is FQGNSA in the germline V gene. This CDR3 contains 16 residues. Trimming cost V 4 bases and J 4 bases; bases outside gene matches: 6. The CDR3, as DNA: TGTGCCAGCAGCTCCACCGGGACAGGATATAATTCACCCCTCCACTTT. It translates to CASSSTGTGYNSPLHF. The variable domain in full, completed from reference TRBV7-2 and TRBJ1-6, reads GAGVSQSPSNKVTEKGKDVELRCDPISGHTALYWYRQSLGQGLEFLIYFQGNSAPDKSGLPSDRFSAERTGGSVSTLTIQRTQQEDSAVYLCASSSTGTGYNSPLHFGNGTRLTVT.

This clone was counted between two and nine times. This CDR3 reads CAIRREFF. Written as DNA, the CDR3 is TGTGCAATCAGGAGGGAGTTCTTC. V is TRBV12-2 and J is TRBJ2-1; no DNA check was done on the table's D call, TRBD2. TRBV12-2 is termed a pseudogene. The CDR3 length is 8 residues.

The rearrangement joins TRBV5-6 to TRBJ2-1; 7 bases line up with TRBD2. V was clipped by 0 bases and J by 4 bases; unmatched bases: 4. The germline V gene has CDR1 SGHDT and CDR2 YYEEEE. The CDR3 has 15 residues. Here the CDR3 DNA reads TGTGCCAGCAGCTTGGGGCGGGGGAATTACAATGAGCAGTTCTTC. It specifies CASSLGRGNYNEQFF.

V gene TRBV2 combines with J gene TRBJ1-2; 9 bases map to TRBD1. The CDR3 runs 15 residues. Looked up from germline, CDR1 is SNHLY and CDR2 is FYNNEI. V dropped 1 base and J dropped 4; count of bases not matched to a gene: 4. CDR3 residues: CASSEVATGGYGYTF. The CDR3 nucleotides read TGTGCCAGCAGTGAAGTCGCGACAGGGGGCTATGGCTACACCTTC. Together with reference TRBV2 and TRBJ1-2, the CDR3 gives the full variable domain: EPEVTQTPSHQVTQMGQEVILRCVPISNHLYFYWYRQILGQKVEFLVSFYNNEISEKSEIFDDQFSVERPDGSNFTLKIRSTKLEDSAMYFCASSEVATGGYGYTFGSGTRLTVV.

The V call is TRBV28, the J call TRBJ1-2; 9 positions agree with TRBD1. Germline assignment: CDR1 MDHEN and CDR2 SYDVKM. The junction had 8 bases not matched to a gene; V was cut back by 5 bases and J by 7 bases. This CDR3 spans 14 amino acids. The DNA for the CDR3 is TGTGCCAGCAGTACGGGACAGGGAATAGTTGGCTACACCTTC. This encodes CASSTGQGIVGYTF.

The chain's CDR3 is CASTTDGEQYF. CDR3 sequence (DNA): TGTGCCAGTACCACCGACGGTGAGCAGTACTTC. The gene calls are TRBV19 and TRBJ2-7, with D unresolved. The CDR3 length is 11 residues. Trimming left V 7 bases short and J 7 bases short, with 11 bases between. CDR1 is LNHDA and CDR2 is SQIVND in the germline V gene (reference sequence).

The rearrangement uses TRBV15 and TRBJ2-1; 10 bases are shared with TRBD2. V trimming: 5 bases; J trimming: 7 bases; junction bases outside the gene matches: 5. CDR3 length equals 14 residues. Germline loops: CDR1 LNHNV, CDR2 YYDKDF (reference sequence). This CDR3 reads CATSWSGGANEQFF. The CDR3 DNA is TGTGCCACCAGCTGGAGCGGGGGGGCGAATGAGCAGTTCTTC. The entire variable domain, with the rest obtained from reference TRBV15 and TRBJ2-1, is as follows: DAMVIQNPRYQVTQFGKPVTLSCSQTLNHNVMYWYQQKSSQAPKLLFHYYDKDFNNEADTPDNFQSRRPNTSFCFLDIRSPGLGDTAMYLCATSWSGGANEQFFGPGTRLTVL.

The chain carries TRBV7-2 and TRBJ2-3, with 10 bases that match TRBD2. The CDR3 totals 14 residues. Germline CDR1 SGHTA, CDR2 FQGNSA. V lost 5 bases to trimming and J lost 3 bases; unmatched junction nucleotides: 2. The DNA of the CDR3 is TGTGCCAGCAGCCAGACTAGCGGGACAGATACGCAGTATTTT. This encodes CASSQTSGTDTQYF.

This rearrangement joins TRBV29-1 to TRBJ1-2, with no clear D. V was clipped by 5 bases and J by 4 bases, with 5 bases between them. This CDR3 has 10 amino acids. Germline V gives CDR1 SQVTM, CDR2 ANQGSEA. The CDR3 bases are TGCAGCGTTTATAGCTATGGCTACACCTTC. Its protein is CSVYSYGYTF.

V usage is TRBV18 and J usage is TRBJ2-2, with D tentatively TRBD1 (6 bases). CDR1 and CDR2 (germline): KGHSH, LQKENI. V gave up 2 bases and J gave up 4 bases, with 11 bases separating them. This CDR3 region has 15 residues. CDR3 nucleotide sequence: TGTGCCAGCTCACCAGGGACACTAAGCACCGGGGAGCTGTTTTTT. Its translation is CASSPGTLSTGELFF.

The rearrangement uses TRBV20-1 and TRBJ1-4; no clear D. CDR3 length: 11 residues. V lost 3 bases to trimming and J lost 7 bases, with 6 bases between them. Germline lookup yields CDR1 DFQATT and CDR2 SNEGSKA (reference sequence). The CDR3 sequence: CSASRGEKLFF. DNA of the CDR3: TGCAGTGCTAGCCGGGGTGAAAAACTGTTTTTT.

The chain has TRBV15 and TRBJ1-3, with D possibly being TRBD1 (5 bases). CDR3 size: 16 residues. Between the trimmed V and J ends, which lost 0 bases and 3 bases, there was a span of 12 bases. Germline assignment: CDR1 LNHNV and CDR2 YYDKDF (reference sequence). CDR3 bases: TGTGCCACCAGCAGAGATAGAAGTAGGGGTGGAAACACCATATATTTT. This translates into CATSRDRSRGGNTIYF.

The chain links TRBV7-2 to TRBJ2-7, with TRBD1 identical over 11 bases. The V gene's germline CDR1 is SGHTA and CDR2 FQGNSA. The CDR3 has 15 amino acids. Trimming at V came to 5 bases and at J to 0 bases, leaving 3 bases not matched to a gene. CDR3 nucleotides: TGTGCCAGCAGCCAAGGACAGGGGGCCTCCTACGAGCAGTACTTC. This gives the protein CASSQGQGASYEQYF. The full variable domain, in which reference TRBV7-2 and TRBJ2-7 provide the parts outside the CDR3, is GAGVSQSPSNKVTEKGKDVELRCDPISGHTALYWYRQSLGQGLEFLIYFQGNSAPDKSGLPSDRFSAERTGGSVSTLTIQRTQQEDSAVYLCASSQGQGASYEQYFGPGTRLTVT.

This clone showed up just a few times. The genes are TRBV29-1 and TRBJ1-1, with D possibly matching TRBD1 (6 bases). The V end was cut by 4 bases, the J end by 6 bases, with 18 bases between. Germline CDR1 is SQVTM and CDR2 is ANQGSEA. The CDR3 contains 14 residues. DNA for the CDR3: TGCAGCGTTGTTAGGGGGGATTCGTCCTCTGAAGCTTTCTTT. Translated, it gives CSVVRGDSSSEAFF.